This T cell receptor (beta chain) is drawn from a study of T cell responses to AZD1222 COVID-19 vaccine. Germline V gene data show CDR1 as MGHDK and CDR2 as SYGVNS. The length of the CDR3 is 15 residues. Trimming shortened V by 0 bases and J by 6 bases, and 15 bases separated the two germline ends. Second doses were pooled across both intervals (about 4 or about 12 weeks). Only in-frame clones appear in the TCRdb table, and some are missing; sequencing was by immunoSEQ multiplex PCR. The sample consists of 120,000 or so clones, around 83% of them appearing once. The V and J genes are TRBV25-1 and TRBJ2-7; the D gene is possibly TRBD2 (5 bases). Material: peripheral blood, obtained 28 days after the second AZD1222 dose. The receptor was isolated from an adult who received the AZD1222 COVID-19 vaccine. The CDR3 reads CASSEYGGSFREQYF. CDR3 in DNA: TGTGCCAGCAGTGAATATGGTGGGAGTTTCCGCGAGCAGTACTTC.